Below, one T cell receptor (beta chain) is given with its context. It has no known antigen specificity. Base quality data are lacking; no much larger clone is found one base away. Sequencer: Illumina HiSeq 1500. TCRdb reprocessing: public reads trimmed at Q25 with fastp, clones called with MiXCR, in-frame beta chains kept. Every CDR3 protein is listed once, alongside the most common genes and DNA of its rows. The sample table records around 320,000 distinct CDR3 sequences; 9% to 9.5% of these occur just once. The top ten hold approximately 4.5% of the sample. Reading the germline V gene gives CDR1 ENHRY and CDR2 SYGVKD. The CDR3 runs 18 amino acids, cysteine and phenylalanine included. Solely the CDR3 DNA is kept, with 54 bases framed from the first base. V is cut by 3 bases and J by 0 bases, and the space between the germline ends is 18 bases. The sample originates from a study of T cell repertoires in cytomegalovirus infection (dated by TCRdb to the late 2010s). For the wider study: The HLA type of each donor mattered for the analysis, because public TCR beta signatures pointed to carriage of CMV infection along with the matching HLA type.

The study at large found these results: The ex vivo response was dominated by HLA-C-restricted CMV-specific TCR beta clonotypes, which also provided the single most frequent clonotype in two of eight donors. In both this cohort and an independent cohort of several hundred donors, the cumulative frequency of public TCR beta family members distinguished carriers of CMV infection plus the relevant HLA type.

Sequencing was done on a sample of PBMCs. This receptor was identified in a human donor in good health (CMV status not recorded). Some clones in this sample may be carry-over from other donors' samples. The chain is encoded by TRBV10-3 joined to TRBJ1-5; the D gene identity is not certain. The CDR3: CAISDPFGANYSNQPQHF. Read as DNA, the sequence is TGTGCCATCAGTGACCCTTTTGGTGCCAATTATAGCAATCAGCCCCAGCATTTT.